Described below is a single T cell receptor beta chain sequence and its context. Antigen unknown. The data were obtained in a study of cytomegalovirus exposure and HLA in healthy donors. Study-wide results and limits: Reports showed the classifier diagnosing cytomegalovirus status with high specificity and sensitivity. It was confirmed in vitro that three of the CMV-associated chains were specific for CMV antigens.

V was clipped by 5 bases and J by 5 bases; unmatched bases: 9. The length of the CDR3 is 15 residues. CDR1 and CDR2 (germline): SGHAT, FQNNGV. Profiling relied on immunoSEQ multiplex PCR, and the TCRdb table lists in-frame clones only, not all of them. The sample records 250,000 to 300,000 clones, 70% to 90% being singletons. The source of this sequence is a woman between 18 and 30 years old in good health and CMV-seronegative. Specimen: PBMCs. J is TRBJ1-1 and V is TRBV11-2; 9 nucleotides line up with TRBD1. The CDR3 DNA is TGTGCCAGCAGCGCAATAACAGGGGGCGGGACTGAAGCTTTCTTT. It specifies CASSAITGGGTEAFF.